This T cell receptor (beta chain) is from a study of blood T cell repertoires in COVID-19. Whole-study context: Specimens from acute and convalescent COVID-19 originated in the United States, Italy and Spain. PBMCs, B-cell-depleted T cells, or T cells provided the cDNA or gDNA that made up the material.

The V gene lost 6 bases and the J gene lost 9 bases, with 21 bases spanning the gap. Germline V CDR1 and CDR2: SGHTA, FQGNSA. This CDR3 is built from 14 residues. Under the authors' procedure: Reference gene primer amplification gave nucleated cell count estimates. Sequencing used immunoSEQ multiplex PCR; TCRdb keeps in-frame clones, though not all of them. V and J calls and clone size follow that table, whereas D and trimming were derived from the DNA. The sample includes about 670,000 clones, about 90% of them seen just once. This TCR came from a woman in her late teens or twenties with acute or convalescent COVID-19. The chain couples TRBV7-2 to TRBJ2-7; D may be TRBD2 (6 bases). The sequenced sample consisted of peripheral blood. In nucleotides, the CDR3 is TGTGCCAGCAGTGTTCCGGGAGCACGCTGGGGGCAGTACTTC. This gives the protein CASSVPGARWGQYF.